The 27 T cell receptor beta chains given below trace back to one sample, sequenced in a study of cytotoxic CD8 clonotypes in ibrutinib-treated CLL. Method: immunoSEQ multiplex PCR; TCRdb's copy keeps in-frame clones and lacks some. The sample records roughly 51,000 clones, approximately 51% being singletons. The sample was PBMCs, taken after 12 months of ibrutinib treatment. The receptors were gathered from a human donor with chronic lymphocytic leukemia.

The CDR3 coding sequence is TGTGCCAGCACTGCGGGAGGATCCCCCTACGAGCAGTACTTC. This gives the protein CASTAGGSPYEQYF. This chain links TRBV28 with TRBJ2-7, with 8 bases fitting TRBD2. The CDR3 length is 14 residues. Germline CDR1 MDHEN, CDR2 SYDVKM. V shed 7 bases and J 2 bases; nucleotides not matched to a gene: 7. Complete variable domain (other parts from reference TRBV28 and TRBJ2-7): DVKVTQSSRYLVKRTGEKVFLECVQDMDHENMFWYRQDPGLGLRLIYFSYDVKMKEKGDIPEGYSVSREKKERFSLILESASTNQTSMYLCASTAGGSPYEQYFGPGTRLTVT.

The chain recombines TRBV7-6 with TRBJ1-1, with unresolved D. V gave up 5 bases and J gave up 1 base, with 14 bases separating them. The CDR3 covers 15 residues. In germline, CDR1 is SGHVS, CDR2 FNYEAQ. CDR3 in DNA: TGTGCCAGCAGCCCAGACTCGGCGGCGAACACTGAAGCTTTCTTT. Translation gives CASSPDSAANTEAFF.

The V gene is TRBV6-1, the J gene TRBJ1-1; D unresolved. The CDR3 length is 12 residues. Germline CDR1 and CDR2: MNHNS and SASEGT. The CDR3 sequence is CAAKRGNTEAFF. In nucleotides, the CDR3 is TGTGCTGCCAAGCGGGGGAACACTGAAGCTTTCTTT.

This sequence joins TRBV4-2 and TRBJ2-4, with 7 positions matching TRBD2. There are 19 residues in the CDR3. V was pared by 4 bases and J by 0 bases, with 15 bases of the junction left unmatched. The germline gives CDR1 LGHNA, CDR2 YNFKEQ. The CDR3 loop reads CASSPLSRGSNTAKNIQYF. Here the CDR3 DNA reads TGTGCCAGCAGCCCCTTATCACGCGGGAGCAACACAGCCAAAAACATTCAGTACTTC.

The CDR3 reads CASSFQTGGINEQFF. In DNA, the CDR3 is TGTGCCAGCAGTTTTCAGACAGGGGGGATTAATGAGCAGTTCTTC. The chain links TRBV7-2 to TRBJ2-1, with 9 bases identical to TRBD1. The CDR3 runs 15 residues. Germline CDR1 and CDR2: SGHTA and FQGNSA. The J segment lost 7 bases and the V segment lost 6 bases, leaving 10 bases of the junction unmatched.

The chain joins TRBV6-1 to TRBJ2-5; tentatively, D is TRBD1 (6 bases). Trimming removed 2 bases at V and 2 bases at J, with 12 bases between. From germline, CDR1 is MNHNS and CDR2 SASEGT. The CDR3 consists of 15 residues. The CDR3 loop is CASSEPGQSQETQYF. CDR3 DNA sequence: TGTGCCAGCAGTGAACCGGGACAATCTCAAGAGACCCAGTACTTC.

V usage is TRBV5-1 and J usage is TRBJ1-5, with D possibly being TRBD1 (5 bases). Trimming removed 4 bases from V and 11 bases from J, with 16 bases in between. From germline, CDR1 is SGHRS and CDR2 YFSETQ. This CDR3 contains 13 residues. The CDR3 region is CASSISQGTAQHF. The CDR3 DNA reads as TGCGCCAGCAGCATTTCGCAGGGCACGGCCCAGCATTTT.

The chain's CDR3 is CASSFGRSFGETQYF. The CDR3 DNA reads as TGTGCCAGCAGCTTCGGTCGCTCCTTTGGGGAGACCCAGTACTTC. The chain couples TRBV7-9 to TRBJ2-5; D unresolved. Trimming pared 3 bases from V and 5 bases from J, leaving 16 bases between. The CDR3 has 15 amino acids. Germline CDR1 SEHNR, CDR2 FQNEAQ (reference sequence).

The rearrangement joins TRBV30 to TRBJ1-2; unclear D gene. With 0 bases removed from V and 7 bases from J, the gap between germline ends came to 12 bases. Per the germline V gene, CDR1 is GTSNPN and CDR2 is SVGIG (reference sequence). This CDR3 contains 13 residues. For the CDR3, the DNA is TGTGCCTGGAGTGTACGGAGGGTCTCTGGCTACACCTTC. Its translation is CAWSVRRVSGYTF. Based on the CDR3 plus reference TRBV30 and TRBJ1-2, the full variable domain is SQTIHQWPATLVQPVGSPLSLECTVEGTSNPNLYWYRQAAGRGLQLLFYSVGIGQISSEVPQNLSASRPQDRQFILSSKKLLLSDSGFYLCAWSVRRVSGYTFGSGTRLTVV.

The CDR3 protein is CAWSYFLGTEAFF. CDR3 DNA sequence: TGTGCCTGGAGCTACTTCTTGGGCACTGAAGCTTTCTTT. The chain uses TRBV30 and TRBJ1-1; D not resolved. The CDR3 length is 13 residues. The germline V and J ends were trimmed by 3 bases and 4 bases, with 12 bases remaining between them. The germline gives CDR1 GTSNPN, CDR2 SVGIG (reference sequence). The complete variable domain, with remaining parts taken from reference TRBV30 and TRBJ1-1, reads SQTIHQWPATLVQPVGSPLSLECTVEGTSNPNLYWYRQAAGRGLQLLFYSVGIGQISSEVPQNLSASRPQDRQFILSSKKLLLSDSGFYLCAWSYFLGTEAFFGQGTRLTVV.

CDR3 nucleotide sequence: TGTGCCAGCAGCGCATACCAGGGGACCGGGGAGCTGTTTTTT. The encoded protein is CASSAYQGTGELFF. The J gene is TRBJ2-2, the V gene TRBV9, with TRBD1 as a possible D gene (6 bases). The CDR3 has 14 amino acids. V lost 3 bases and J 5 bases, leaving 11 bases between the germline ends. CDR1 SGDLS and CDR2 YYNGEE come from the germline V gene.

The chain combines TRBV11-3 with TRBJ2-1; TRBD2 aligns across 12 bases. Germline V lookup: CDR1 SGHNT, CDR2 YENEEA. The CDR3 is 15 amino acids. Losses at the gene ends were 2 bases for V and 6 bases for J; bases not matched to a gene: 2. This chain's CDR3 is CASSLLAGGINEQFF. The CDR3 DNA reads TGTGCCAGCAGCTTACTAGCGGGAGGGATCAATGAGCAGTTCTTC.

The chain employs TRBV6-1 and TRBJ1-5; 12 bases are a match to TRBD1. CDR3 length: 18 amino acids. Germline CDR1 MNHNS, CDR2 SASEGT. V lost 3 bases to trimming and J lost 7 bases; unmatched junction nucleotides: 13. CDR3 residues: CASSDGTGGAALRQPQHF. CDR3 in DNA: TGTGCCAGCAGTGACGGGACAGGGGGCGCGGCATTGAGACAGCCCCAGCATTTT.

The count of this clone is one. The V call is TRBV5-1, the J call TRBJ2-7, with 8 bases fitting TRBD1. The CDR3 consists of 16 residues. Germline V CDR1 and CDR2: SGHRS, YFSETQ. After removal of 3 bases from V and 0 bases from J, the junction contained 8 bases not matched to a gene. CDR3 residues: CASSSDPQGVSYEQYF. CDR3 nucleotides: TGCGCCAGCAGCTCGGACCCACAGGGGGTCTCCTACGAGCAGTACTTC.

The chain employs TRBV28 and TRBJ1-2; 12 nucleotides line up with TRBD1. Germline V gene sequence: CDR1 MDHEN, CDR2 SYDVKM. This CDR3 is 15 amino acids long. V was clipped by 4 bases and J by 2 bases; unmatched bases: 2. CDR3 in amino acids: CASSWGQGANYGYTF. DNA for the CDR3: TGTGCCAGCAGTTGGGGACAGGGGGCAAACTATGGCTACACCTTC.

The chain links TRBV30 to TRBJ2-7, with D perhaps TRBD1 (6 bases). Germline CDR1 reads GTSNPN; CDR2 reads SVGIG (reference sequence). Trimming shortened V by 4 bases and J by 3 bases, and 16 bases separated the two germline ends. The CDR3 consists of 14 residues. The CDR3 bases are TGTGCCTGGAAGGTGGGAAGGGGGATCTACGAGCAGTACTTC. Encoded protein: CAWKVGRGIYEQYF.

The sample holds one count of this clone. The CDR3 protein is CATSRGTGVGNTIYF. The CDR3 DNA reads as TGTGCCACCAGCAGAGGGACAGGGGTTGGAAACACCATATATTTT. This rearrangement joins TRBV15 to TRBJ1-3, with TRBD1 identical over 9 bases. The junction had 1 base not matched to a gene; V was cut back by 1 base and J by 3 bases. The CDR3 consists of 15 residues. The germline V gene encodes CDR1 LNHNV and CDR2 YYDKDF (reference sequence).

This clone was seen many times. The chain employs TRBV9 and TRBJ1-2; D remains unclear. V dropped 2 bases and J dropped 8 bases, with 13 bases sitting between them. CDR1 SGDLS and CDR2 YYNGEE come from the germline V gene. The CDR3 length is 13 residues. This CDR3 is CASSVSGEGGYTF. CDR3 bases: TGTGCCAGCAGCGTGAGTGGCGAGGGCGGCTACACCTTC.

This sequence joins TRBV5-1 and TRBJ2-5, with D hard to call. TRBJ2-7 explains the end of the DNA better; the J call may be wrong. The V gene's germline CDR1 is SGHRS and CDR2 YFSETQ. CDR3 size: 13 residues. In DNA, the CDR3 is TGCGCCAGCAGCTTGGGGGCCGGGTCCGAGCAGTACTTC. Its translation: CASSLGAGSEQYF.

This clone was observed a few times. The rearrangement joins TRBV28 to TRBJ1-2; the D is unclear. The length of the CDR3 is 14 residues. Germline V lookup: CDR1 MDHEN, CDR2 SYDVKM. V lost 5 bases, J lost 6 bases, and 16 bases lay in between. CDR3 loop: CASSQNAGRNGYTF. The CDR3 nucleotides read TGTGCCAGCAGTCAAAACGCAGGTCGGAATGGCTACACCTTC.

The chain recombines TRBV30 with TRBJ1-1; D is uncertain. The CDR3 spans 13 residues. Trimming pared 2 bases from V and 1 base from J, leaving 8 bases between. The germline V gene encodes CDR1 GTSNPN and CDR2 SVGIG (reference sequence). The CDR3 reads CAWSMTGNTEAFF. CDR3 in DNA: TGTGCCTGGAGTATGACGGGGAACACTGAAGCTTTCTTT.

This clone was observed many times. The chain has TRBV5-1 and TRBJ1-5, with a possible D match to TRBD1 (5 bases). V lost 0 bases and J 7 bases, leaving 14 bases between the germline ends. The CDR3 has 15 amino acids. Germline V gene data show CDR1 as SGHRS and CDR2 as YFSETQ. In DNA, the CDR3 is TGCGCCAGCAGCTTGGCGGGGGATTGGAGCCAGCCCCAGCATTTT. Protein sequence: CASSLAGDWSQPQHF.

This clone was recorded a few times. The gene calls are TRBV18 and TRBJ1-1; unclear D gene. The CDR3 loop spans 15 amino acids. V lost 2 bases and J 1 base, leaving 11 bases between the germline ends. Germline loops: CDR1 KGHSH, CDR2 LQKENI. The CDR3 DNA reads as TGTGCCAGCTCACCATTGGTTAACGAGAACACTGAAGCTTTCTTT. Its translation: CASSPLVNENTEAFF.

This chain connects TRBV10-3 to TRBJ2-5, with D perhaps matching TRBD1 (6 bases). V lost 7 bases and J lost 4, with 13 bases in between. There are 13 residues in the CDR3. Germline loops: CDR1 ENHRY, CDR2 SYGVKD. For the CDR3, the DNA is TGTGCCATCAACCGGGACATTGGAGAGACCCAGTACTTC. Protein product: CAINRDIGETQYF.

The rearrangement joins TRBV5-6 to TRBJ1-1; 8 bases align to TRBD1. The germline CDR1 and CDR2 sequences are SGHDT and YYEEEE. J gave up 3 bases and V 2 bases, and 3 bases lay outside the gene matches. The CDR3 loop spans 14 amino acids. CDR3: CASSFGQGDTEAFF. As DNA, the CDR3 is TGTGCCAGCAGCTTCGGACAGGGCGACACTGAAGCTTTCTTT. The whole variable domain, remainder taken from reference TRBV5-6 and TRBJ1-1, is DAGVTQSPTHLIKTRGQQVTLRCSPKSGHDTVSWYQQALGQGPQFIFQYYEEEERQRGNFPDRFSGHQFPNYSSELNVNALLLGDSALYLCASSFGQGDTEAFFGQGTRLTVV.

This clone was seen just once. The chain has TRBV27 and TRBJ2-3, with unresolved D. The length of the CDR3 is 13 residues. V was trimmed by 5 bases and J by 2 bases, leaving 8 bases between them. Germline V gene data show CDR1 as MNHEY and CDR2 as SMNVEV (reference sequence). CDR3 sequence reads: CASSPLNTDTQYF. The CDR3 nucleotides read TGTGCCAGCAGTCCTTTAAACACAGATACGCAGTATTTT.

This clone was counted ten times or more. The chain couples TRBV10-3 to TRBJ2-2; the D is unclear. The germline CDR1 and CDR2 sequences are ENHRY and SYGVKD. Trimming removed 4 bases at V and 7 bases at J, with 10 bases between. The CDR3 runs to 13 residues. CDR3 region: CAISGALGGELFF. CDR3 DNA: TGTGCCATCAGTGGAGCGCTGGGCGGGGAGCTGTTTTTT.